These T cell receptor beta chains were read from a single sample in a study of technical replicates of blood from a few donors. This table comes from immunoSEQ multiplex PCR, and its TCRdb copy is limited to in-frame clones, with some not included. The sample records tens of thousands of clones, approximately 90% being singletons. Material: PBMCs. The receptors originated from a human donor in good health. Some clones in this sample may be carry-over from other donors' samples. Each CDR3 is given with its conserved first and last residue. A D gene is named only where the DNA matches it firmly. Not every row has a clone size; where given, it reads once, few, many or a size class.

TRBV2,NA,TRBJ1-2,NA,TGTGCCAGCACCCCAGACAGTTATGGCTACACCTTC,CASTPDSYGYTF
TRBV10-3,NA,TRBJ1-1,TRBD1,TGTGCCATCAGTGACCTCGACAGGGAGATGCCTAGGGACACTGAAGCTTTCTTT,CAISDLDREMPRDTEAFF
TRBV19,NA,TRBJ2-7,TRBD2,TGTGCCAGTAGTCTCGGACTAGCCAGAGGGGCCGAGCAGTACTTC,CASSLGLARGAEQYF
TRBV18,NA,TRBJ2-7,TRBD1,TGTGCCAGCTCACCACGGGACAGCTACAGCGAGCAGTACTTC,CASSPRDSYSEQYF
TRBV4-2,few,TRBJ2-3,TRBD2,TGTGCCAGCAGCCCCTCTCCAGCGGGGGGGCCCGATACGCAGTATTTT,CASSPSPAGGPDTQYF
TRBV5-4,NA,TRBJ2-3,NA,TGTGCCAGCAGCTTGTTTTCGGGCACAGATACGCAGTATTTT,CASSLFSGTDTQYF
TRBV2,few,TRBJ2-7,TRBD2,TGTGCCAGCAGTGAATTGGGACTAGCCCCCGACGAGCAGTACTTC,CASSELGLAPDEQYF
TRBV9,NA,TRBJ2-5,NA,TGTGCCAGCAGCCCAAGGACATCTCAGGGGACCCAGTACTTC,CASSPRTSQGTQYF
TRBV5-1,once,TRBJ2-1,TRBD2,TGCGCCAGCAGCACGGGACTAGCTTACAATGAGCAGTTCTTC,CASSTGLAYNEQFF
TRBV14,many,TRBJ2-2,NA,TGTGCCAGCAGCCAACAATTAGCTTCCACCGGGGAGCTGTTTTTT,CASSQQLASTGELFF
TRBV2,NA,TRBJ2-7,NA,TGTGCCAGCAGTGCGCCGTCATCGCCTACCTACGAGCAGTACTTC,CASSAPSSPTYEQYF
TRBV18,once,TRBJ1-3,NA,TGTGCCAGCTCCCTAGACCGGAGCTCTGGAAACACCATATATTTT,CASSLDRSSGNTIYF
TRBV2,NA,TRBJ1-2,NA,TGTGCCAGCACCCCCGGGGGGGCCCTTGATAACTATGGCTACACCTTC,CASTPGGALDNYGYTF
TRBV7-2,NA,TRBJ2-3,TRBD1,TGTGCCAGCAGCCCGAACAGGGGTGAAACAGATACGCAGTATTTT,CASSPNRGETDTQYF
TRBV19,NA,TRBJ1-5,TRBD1,TGTGCCAGTAGTACGGAAACAGGGGGCAGGCAGCCCCAGCATTTT,CASSTETGGRQPQHF
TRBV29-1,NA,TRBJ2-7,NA,TGCAGCGTCAGAATTTCTTACGAGCAGTACTTC,CSVRISYEQYF
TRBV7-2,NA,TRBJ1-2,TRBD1,TGTGCCAGCAGTCCCGGGACAGGGAATGGCTACACCTTC,CASSPGTGNGYTF
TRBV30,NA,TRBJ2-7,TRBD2,TGTGCCTGGAGAGAACTAGCGGGATTGTACGAGCAGTACTTC,CAWRELAGLYEQYF
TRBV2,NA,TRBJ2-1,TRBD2,TGTGCCAGCACCTCCTTCGGACTAGCGGACTACAATGAGCAGTTCTTC,CASTSFGLADYNEQFF
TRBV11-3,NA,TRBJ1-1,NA,TGTGCCAGCAGCCCCTCAGAGAACACTGAAGCTTTCTTT,CASSPSENTEAFF
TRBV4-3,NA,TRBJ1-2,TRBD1,TGCGCCAGCAGCCAAGGGACAGGGATCGGCTACACCTTC,CASSQGTGIGYTF
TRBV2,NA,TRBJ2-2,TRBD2,TGTGCCAGCAGTGTGACTAGCGGGGGTTCCGGGGAGCTGTTTTTT,CASSVTSGGSGELFF
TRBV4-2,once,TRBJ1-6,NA,TGTGCCAGCAGCCAAGACTTCGCGGGTCGCCCCCTCCACTTT,CASSQDFAGRPLHF
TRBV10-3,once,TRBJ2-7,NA,TGTGCCATCAAAGACAGCTACGAGCAGTACTTC,CAIKDSYEQYF
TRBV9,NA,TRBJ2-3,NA,TGTGCCAGCAGGGCGGCGGGGCCTACAGATACGCAGTATTTT,CASRAAGPTDTQYF
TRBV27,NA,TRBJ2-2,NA,TGTGCCAGCAGTTTTTTTTCGACCGGGGAGCTGTTTTTT,CASSFFSTGELFF